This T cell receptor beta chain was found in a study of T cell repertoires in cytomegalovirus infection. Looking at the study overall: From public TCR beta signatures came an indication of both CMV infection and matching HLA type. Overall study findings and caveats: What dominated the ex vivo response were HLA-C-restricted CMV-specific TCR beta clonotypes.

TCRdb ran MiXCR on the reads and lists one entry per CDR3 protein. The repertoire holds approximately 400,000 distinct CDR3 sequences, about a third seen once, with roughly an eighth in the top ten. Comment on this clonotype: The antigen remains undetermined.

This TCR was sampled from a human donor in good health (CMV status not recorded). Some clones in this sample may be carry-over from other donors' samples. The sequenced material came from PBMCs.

CDR3 bases: TGTGCTAGTGGTTTTGACCCCTCGGGGGGTAGCAATCAGCCCCAGCATTTT. Its protein is CASGFDPSGGSNQPQHF. The gene calls are TRBV12-5 and TRBJ1-5, with D tentatively TRBD1 (5 bases). V was trimmed by 3 bases and J by 0 bases, leaving 15 bases between them. Germline V gives CDR1 LGHNT, CDR2 FRNRAP. The CDR3 length is 17 residues.